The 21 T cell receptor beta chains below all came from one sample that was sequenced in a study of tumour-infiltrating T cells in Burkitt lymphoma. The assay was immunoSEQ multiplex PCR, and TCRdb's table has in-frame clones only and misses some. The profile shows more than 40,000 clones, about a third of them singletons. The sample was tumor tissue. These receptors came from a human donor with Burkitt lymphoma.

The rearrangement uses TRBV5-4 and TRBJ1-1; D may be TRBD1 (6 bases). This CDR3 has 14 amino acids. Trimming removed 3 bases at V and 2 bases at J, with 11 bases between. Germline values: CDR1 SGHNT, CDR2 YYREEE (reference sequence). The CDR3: CASSSGQSNTEAFF. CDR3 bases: TGTGCCAGCAGCTCTGGACAGAGTAACACTGAAGCTTTCTTT.

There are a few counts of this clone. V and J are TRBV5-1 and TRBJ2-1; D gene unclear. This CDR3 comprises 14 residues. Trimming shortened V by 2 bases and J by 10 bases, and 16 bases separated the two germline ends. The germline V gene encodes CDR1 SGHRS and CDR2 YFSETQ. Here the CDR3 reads CASSFPAGSVEQFF. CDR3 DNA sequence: TGCGCCAGCAGCTTTCCCGCAGGTTCGGTGGAGCAGTTCTTC.

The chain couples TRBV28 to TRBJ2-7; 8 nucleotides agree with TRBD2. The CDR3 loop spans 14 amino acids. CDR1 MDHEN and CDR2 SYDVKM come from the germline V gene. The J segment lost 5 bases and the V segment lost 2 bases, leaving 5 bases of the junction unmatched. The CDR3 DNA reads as TGTGCCAGCAGTTTAGCGGGGGGCAGGGACGAGCAGTACTTC. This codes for CASSLAGGRDEQYF.

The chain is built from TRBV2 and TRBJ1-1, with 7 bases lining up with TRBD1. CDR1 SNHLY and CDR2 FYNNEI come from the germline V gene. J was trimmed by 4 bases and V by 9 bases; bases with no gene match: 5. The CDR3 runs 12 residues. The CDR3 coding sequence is TGTGCCAGTCAGGGGGAGGCCACTGAAGCTTTCTTT. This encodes CASQGEATEAFF.

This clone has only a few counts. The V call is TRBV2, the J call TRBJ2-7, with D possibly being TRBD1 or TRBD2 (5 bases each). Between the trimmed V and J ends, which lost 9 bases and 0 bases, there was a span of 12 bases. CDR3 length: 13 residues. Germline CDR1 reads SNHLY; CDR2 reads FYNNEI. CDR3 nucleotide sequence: TGTGCCAGGGGGGACGGATCCTCCTACGAGCAGTACTTC. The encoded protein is CARGDGSSYEQYF.

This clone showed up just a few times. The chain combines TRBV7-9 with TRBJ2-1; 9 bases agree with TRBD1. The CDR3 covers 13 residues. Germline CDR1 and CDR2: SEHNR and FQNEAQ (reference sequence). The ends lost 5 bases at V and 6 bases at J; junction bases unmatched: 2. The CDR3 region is CASSQTGGNEQFF. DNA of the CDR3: TGTGCCAGCAGCCAGACAGGGGGCAATGAGCAGTTCTTC.

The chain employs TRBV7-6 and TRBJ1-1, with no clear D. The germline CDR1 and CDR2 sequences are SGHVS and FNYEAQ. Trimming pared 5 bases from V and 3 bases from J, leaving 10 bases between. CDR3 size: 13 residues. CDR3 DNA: TGTGCCAGCAGCCCTCGATCGGACACTGAAGCTTTCTTT. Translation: CASSPRSDTEAFF.

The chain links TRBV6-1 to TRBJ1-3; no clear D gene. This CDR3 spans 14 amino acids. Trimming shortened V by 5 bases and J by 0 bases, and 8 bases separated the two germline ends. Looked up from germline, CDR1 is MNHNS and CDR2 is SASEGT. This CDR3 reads CASSTPSSGNTIYF. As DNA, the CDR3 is TGTGCCAGCAGTACCCCTAGCTCTGGAAACACCATATATTTT.

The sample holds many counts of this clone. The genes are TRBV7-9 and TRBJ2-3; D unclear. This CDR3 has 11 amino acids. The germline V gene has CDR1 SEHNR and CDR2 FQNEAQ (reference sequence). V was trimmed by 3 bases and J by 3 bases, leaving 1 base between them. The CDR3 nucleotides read TGTGCCAGCAGCTTTACAGATACGCAGTATTTT. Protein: CASSFTDTQYF.

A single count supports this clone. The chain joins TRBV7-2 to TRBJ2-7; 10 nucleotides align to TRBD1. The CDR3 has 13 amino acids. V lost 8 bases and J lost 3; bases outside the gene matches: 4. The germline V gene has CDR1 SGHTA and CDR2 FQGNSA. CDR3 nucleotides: TGTGCCAGCGGCGGACAGGGGGGCTACGAGCAGTACTTC. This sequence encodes CASGGQGGYEQYF.

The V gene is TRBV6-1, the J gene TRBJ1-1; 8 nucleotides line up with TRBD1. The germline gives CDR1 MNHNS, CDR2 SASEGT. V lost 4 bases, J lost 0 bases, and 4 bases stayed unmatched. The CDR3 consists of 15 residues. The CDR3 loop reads CASSARTGLNTEAFF. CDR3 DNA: TGTGCCAGCAGTGCCCGGACAGGGCTGAACACTGAAGCTTTCTTT.

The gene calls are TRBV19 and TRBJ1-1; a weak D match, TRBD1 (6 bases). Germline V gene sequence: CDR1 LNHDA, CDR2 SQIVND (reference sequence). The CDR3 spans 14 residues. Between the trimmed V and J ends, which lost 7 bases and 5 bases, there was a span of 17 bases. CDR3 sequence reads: CASKATGGLTEAFF. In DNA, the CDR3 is TGTGCCAGTAAGGCAACGGGGGGGCTGACTGAAGCTTTCTTT.

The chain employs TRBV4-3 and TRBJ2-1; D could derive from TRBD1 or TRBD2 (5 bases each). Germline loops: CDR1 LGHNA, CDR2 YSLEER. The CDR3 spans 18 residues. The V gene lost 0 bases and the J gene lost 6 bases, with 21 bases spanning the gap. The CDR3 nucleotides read TGCGCCAGCAGCCAAGATTTGCGAAGGGGAGTGCCGAGCAATGAGCAGTTCTTC. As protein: CASSQDLRRGVPSNEQFF.

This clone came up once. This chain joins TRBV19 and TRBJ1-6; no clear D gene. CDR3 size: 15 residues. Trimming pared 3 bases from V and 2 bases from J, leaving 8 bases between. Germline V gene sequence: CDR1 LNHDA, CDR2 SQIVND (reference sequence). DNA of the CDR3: TGTGCCAGTAGTATTGAAACAGCCTATAATTCACCCCTCCACTTT. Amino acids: CASSIETAYNSPLHF.

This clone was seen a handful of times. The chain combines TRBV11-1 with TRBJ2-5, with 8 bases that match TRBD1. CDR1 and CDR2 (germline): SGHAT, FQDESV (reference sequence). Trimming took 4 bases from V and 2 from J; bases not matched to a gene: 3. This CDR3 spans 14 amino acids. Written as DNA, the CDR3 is TGTGCCAGCAGCTCGGACAGGGATCAAGAGACCCAGTACTTC. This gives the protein CASSSDRDQETQYF.

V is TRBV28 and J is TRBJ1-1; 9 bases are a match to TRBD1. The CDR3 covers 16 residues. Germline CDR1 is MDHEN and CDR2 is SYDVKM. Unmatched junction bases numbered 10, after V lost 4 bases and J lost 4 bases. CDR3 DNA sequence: TGTGCCAGCAGTTCTAAGGGACAGGGTATGGGCACTGAAGCTTTCTTT. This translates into CASSSKGQGMGTEAFF.

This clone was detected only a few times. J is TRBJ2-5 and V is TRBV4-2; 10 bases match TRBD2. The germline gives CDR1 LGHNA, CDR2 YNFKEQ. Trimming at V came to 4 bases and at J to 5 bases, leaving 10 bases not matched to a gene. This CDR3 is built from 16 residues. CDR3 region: CASSPGSSGGTETQYF. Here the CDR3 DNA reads TGTGCCAGCAGCCCTGGGAGTAGCGGGGGGACGGAGACCCAGTACTTC.

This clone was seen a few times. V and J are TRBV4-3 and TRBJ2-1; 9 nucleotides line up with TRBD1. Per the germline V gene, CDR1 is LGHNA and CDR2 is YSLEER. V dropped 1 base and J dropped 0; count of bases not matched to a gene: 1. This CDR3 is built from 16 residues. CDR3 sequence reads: CASSQGDRDSYNEQFF. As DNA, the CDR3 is TGCGCCAGCAGCCAAGGGGACAGGGACTCCTACAATGAGCAGTTCTTC.

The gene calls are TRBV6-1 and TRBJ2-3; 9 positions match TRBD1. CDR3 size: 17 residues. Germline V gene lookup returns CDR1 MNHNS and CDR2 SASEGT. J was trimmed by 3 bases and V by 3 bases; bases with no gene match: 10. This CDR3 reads CASSEISGTGPTDTQYF. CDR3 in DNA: TGTGCCAGCAGTGAGATCTCCGGGACAGGGCCGACAGATACGCAGTATTTT.

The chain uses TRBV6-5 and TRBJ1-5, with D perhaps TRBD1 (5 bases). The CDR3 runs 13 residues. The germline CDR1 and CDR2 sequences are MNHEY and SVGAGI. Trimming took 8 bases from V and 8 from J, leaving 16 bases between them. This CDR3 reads CASGTGGYEPQHF. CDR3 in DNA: TGTGCCAGCGGGACTGGGGGGTATGAGCCCCAGCATTTT.

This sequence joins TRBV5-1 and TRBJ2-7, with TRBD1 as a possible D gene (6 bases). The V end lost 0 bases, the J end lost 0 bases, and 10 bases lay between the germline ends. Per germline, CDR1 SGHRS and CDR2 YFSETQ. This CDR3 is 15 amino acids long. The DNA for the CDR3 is TGCGCCAGCAGCTTGGGGCAGGGGTTCTCCTACGAGCAGTACTTC. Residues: CASSLGQGFSYEQYF. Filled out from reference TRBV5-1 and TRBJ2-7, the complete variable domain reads KAGVTQTPRYLIKTRGQQVTLSCSPISGHRSVSWYQQTPGQGLQFLFEYFSETQRNKGNFPGRFSGRQFSNSRSEMNVSTLELGDSALYLCASSLGQGFSYEQYFGPGTRLTVT.